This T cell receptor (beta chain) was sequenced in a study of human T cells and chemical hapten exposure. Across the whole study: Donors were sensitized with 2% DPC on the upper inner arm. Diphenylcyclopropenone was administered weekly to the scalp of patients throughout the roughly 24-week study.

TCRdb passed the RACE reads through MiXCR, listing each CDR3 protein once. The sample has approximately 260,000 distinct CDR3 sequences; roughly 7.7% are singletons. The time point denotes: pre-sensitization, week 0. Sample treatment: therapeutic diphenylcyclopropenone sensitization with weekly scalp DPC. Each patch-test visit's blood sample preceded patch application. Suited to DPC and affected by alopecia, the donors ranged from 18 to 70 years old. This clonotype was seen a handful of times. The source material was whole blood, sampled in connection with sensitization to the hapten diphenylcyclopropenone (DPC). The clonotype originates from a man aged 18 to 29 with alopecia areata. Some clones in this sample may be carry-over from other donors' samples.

The CDR3: CASSQDLGPEQFF. DNA of the CDR3: TGTGCCAGCAGCCAAGATCTGGGACCAGAGCAGTTCTTC. The chain carries TRBV3-1 and TRBJ2-1; TRBD1 or TRBD2 may be the D gene (5 bases each). The germline V gene has CDR1 LGHDT and CDR2 YNNKEL (reference sequence). V lost 0 bases to trimming and J lost 10 bases, with 10 bases between them. The CDR3 totals 13 residues.